Below, 24 T cell receptor beta chains from the same sample are listed, as sequenced in a study of cytomegalovirus exposure and HLA in healthy donors (dated 2017 in TCRdb). Library construction relied on the immunoSEQ multiplex PCR assay. A mixture of 60 forward primers for TCR Vbeta segments and 13 reverse primers for TCR Jbeta segments was used in the multiplex PCR. Here the immuneACCESS table is served through TCRdb, limited to in-frame sequences with V and J called. Missing clones are a known gap in these copies; in checked studies unresolved V genes cover under half, and the rest lacks a known reason. The sample yields some 120,000 clones; approximately 80% were counted once. The ten largest clonotypes hold approximately 11% of the sample. Source material: PBMCs. The receptor source for this set is a man aged 25 to 40 in good health and CMV-seropositive.

The chain joins TRBV27 to TRBJ2-5, with D unclear. Germline CDR1 and CDR2: MNHEY and SMNVEV (reference sequence). Deletions cut 0 bases from V and 1 base from J, with 6 bases between. CDR3 length: 14 residues. Written as DNA, the CDR3 is TGTGCCAGCAGTTTATCAGGAGTCCAAGAGACCCAGTACTTC. As protein: CASSLSGVQETQYF.

The chain uses TRBV9 and TRBJ2-2; 7 positions match TRBD2. The V gene end was trimmed by 4 bases and the J gene end by 0 bases; junction bases not matched to a gene: 6. CDR3 length equals 16 residues. Germline CDR1 and CDR2: SGDLS and YYNGEE. The DNA for the CDR3 is TGTGCCAGCAGCCCCCGGGGGGATACGAACACCGGGGAGCTGTTTTTT. This translates into CASSPRGDTNTGELFF.

The V call is TRBV4-3, the J call TRBJ2-7; 11 bases agree with TRBD1. The germline V gene has CDR1 LGHNA and CDR2 YSLEER. V shed 0 bases and J 3 bases; nucleotides not matched to a gene: 1. The CDR3 spans 15 residues. The CDR3 here is CASSQDGTGGYEQYF. In DNA, the CDR3 is TGCGCCAGCAGCCAAGATGGGACAGGGGGCTACGAGCAGTACTTC.

The rearrangement uses TRBV30 and TRBJ2-3, with D perhaps matching TRBD2 (6 bases). This CDR3 spans 15 amino acids. Trimming took off 6 bases at V and 6 bases at J, with 22 bases between the two ends. CDR1 and CDR2 from the germline V gene are GTSNPN and SVGIG (reference sequence). DNA of the CDR3: TGTGCCTGTTCGAGGATGTCGCGGGAAGGGGATACGCAGTATTTT. Translating gives CACSRMSREGDTQYF.

The chain uses TRBV5-6 and TRBJ2-7; tentative D call: TRBD2 (6 bases). The germline gives CDR1 SGHDT, CDR2 YYEEEE. V lost 0 bases to trimming and J lost 4 bases, with 14 bases between them. The CDR3 is 15 residues long. The CDR3 spells CASSLALRELYEQYF. The DNA for the CDR3 is TGTGCCAGCAGCTTGGCCCTACGGGAGTTGTACGAGCAGTACTTC.

In this sample, this clone turned up a few times. V usage is TRBV5-1 and J usage is TRBJ1-3, with unresolved D. Germline CDR1 and CDR2: SGHRS and YFSETQ. Deletions cut 5 bases from V and 4 bases from J, with 13 bases between. This CDR3 contains 14 residues. Written as DNA, the CDR3 is TGCGCCAGCAGTCCCGGGGTAGCGGGAAACACCATATATTTT. It specifies CASSPGVAGNTIYF.

About this clone itself: Likely a read error: the CDR3 ends without its conserved phenylalanine or tryptophan. The chain has TRBV4-3 and TRBJ1-2, with 7 positions matching TRBD1. This CDR3 region has 15 residues. The junction had 5 bases not matched to a gene; V was cut back by 0 bases and J by 4 bases. Germline loops: CDR1 LGHNA, CDR2 YSLEER. The CDR3 sequence: CASSQETTGSYGYTS. The CDR3 DNA follows: TGCGCCAGCAGCCAAGAGACGACAGGGTCCTATGGCTACACCTCC.

This clone was seen a few times. This rearrangement joins TRBV30 to TRBJ2-7, with D possibly matching TRBD1 (6 bases). The CDR3 has 17 residues. The V end was cut by 2 bases, the J end by 0 bases, with 20 bases between. The germline V gene encodes CDR1 GTSNPN and CDR2 SVGIG (reference sequence). As DNA, the CDR3 is TGTGCCTGGAGTACGTTTCTCATCCAGGGGAGCTCCTACGAGCAGTACTTC. This translates into CAWSTFLIQGSSYEQYF.

The V and J genes are TRBV4-1 and TRBJ2-7; 8 positions agree with TRBD1. The CDR3 totals 16 residues. V lost 0 bases to trimming and J lost 6 bases; unmatched junction nucleotides: 10. Germline-derived CDR1 and CDR2 are MGHRA and YSYEKL. CDR3 coding DNA: TGCGCCAGCAGCCAAGATTCTGGACAGGGCCTAGCCGAGCAGTACTTC. The encoded protein is CASSQDSGQGLAEQYF.

V and J are TRBV7-9 and TRBJ2-7; 8 nucleotides agree with TRBD1. Looked up from germline, CDR1 is SEHNR and CDR2 is FQNEAQ (reference sequence). V lost 6 bases to trimming and J lost 3 bases; unmatched junction nucleotides: 4. The CDR3 is 13 amino acids. This CDR3 reads CASRGQGDYEQYF. CDR3 nucleotide sequence: TGTGCCAGCAGAGGACAGGGAGACTACGAGCAGTACTTC.

This clone was seen a single time. The rearrangement joins TRBV23-1 to TRBJ2-7; no reliable D call. TRBV23-1 is an ORF, and what it does is uncertain. This CDR3 has 14 amino acids. V was shortened by 3 bases and J by 2 bases, with 11 bases between the two germline ends. CDR3 sequence: CASSQRSRAYEQYF. As DNA, the CDR3 is TGCGCCAGCAGTCAGAGGTCCCGGGCCTACGAGCAGTACTTC.

This chain uses TRBV7-8 with TRBJ1-1; TRBD1 matches 7 bases. This CDR3 has 13 residues. CDR1 and CDR2 (germline): SGHVS, FQNEAQ. V lost 5 bases and J lost 3; bases outside the gene matches: 3. CDR3 region: CASSRDSYTEAFF. The DNA for the CDR3 is TGTGCCAGCAGCCGGGACAGTTACACTGAAGCTTTCTTT. The full variable domain, completed using reference TRBV7-8 and TRBJ1-1, is GAGVSQSPRYKVAKRGQDVALRCDPISGHVSLFWYQQALGQGPEFLTYFQNEAQLDKSGLPSDRFFAERPEGSVSTLKIQRTQQEDSAVYLCASSRDSYTEAFFGQGTRLTVV.

This rearrangement joins TRBV7-9 to TRBJ2-4, with D possibly matching TRBD1 (5 bases). V was pared by 1 base and J by 10 bases, with 8 bases between. CDR1 and CDR2 from the germline V gene are SEHNR and FQNEAQ (reference sequence). This CDR3 has 12 residues. CDR3 bases: TGTGCCAGCAGCTTAGACCAGGGTATTCAGTACTTC. This sequence encodes CASSLDQGIQYF. The full variable domain, rest sourced from reference TRBV7-9 and TRBJ2-4, is DTGVSQNPRHKITKRGQNVTFRCDPISEHNRLYWYRQTLGQGPEFLTYFQNEAQLEKSRLLSDRFSAERPKGSFSTLEIQRTEQGDSAMYLCASSLDQGIQYFGAGTRLSVL.

The chain joins TRBV9 to TRBJ2-7, with 9 bases matching TRBD1. The CDR3 is made up of 14 amino acids. Per the germline V gene, CDR1 is SGDLS and CDR2 is YYNGEE. The V gene end was trimmed by 0 bases and the J gene end by 2 bases; junction bases not matched to a gene: 0. In nucleotides, the CDR3 is TGTGCCAGCAGCGTAGGACAGGGGGCCTACGAGCAGTACTTC. Protein sequence: CASSVGQGAYEQYF.

The chain employs TRBV30 and TRBJ2-7; the D gene is possibly TRBD2 (5 bases). The V gene's germline CDR1 is GTSNPN and CDR2 SVGIG (reference sequence). The CDR3 extends over 13 amino acids. The V end lost 4 bases, the J end lost 2 bases, and 12 bases lay between the germline ends. The CDR3 nucleotides read TGTGCCTGGAATGAGCGGTATCCCTACGAGCAGTACTTC. This sequence encodes CAWNERYPYEQYF.

This clone was observed a few times. The J gene is TRBJ2-1, the V gene TRBV4-1; 9 nucleotides agree with TRBD2. This CDR3 contains 16 residues. Germline V gene sequence: CDR1 MGHRA, CDR2 YSYEKL. The junction had 9 bases not matched to a gene; V was cut back by 1 base and J by 8 bases. The CDR3 sequence: CASSQGGASGTYEQFF. For the CDR3, the DNA is TGCGCCAGCAGCCAAGGCGGGGCTAGCGGGACCTATGAGCAGTTCTTC.

This clone was seen more than once but under ten times. The V gene is TRBV28, the J gene TRBJ2-4; a weak D match, TRBD1 (5 bases). This CDR3 comprises 15 residues. Germline CDR1 reads MDHEN; CDR2 reads SYDVKM. V lost 3 bases to trimming and J lost 2 bases, with 11 bases between them. CDR3 DNA sequence: TGTGCCAGCAGTTTGGGGTGGGGCCCCAAAAACATTCAGTACTTC. Its protein is CASSLGWGPKNIQYF.

This clone was observed a handful of times. The chain uses TRBV6-5 and TRBJ1-4; D is unresolved. From germline, CDR1 is MNHEY and CDR2 SVGAGI. The CDR3 has 14 amino acids. V lost 2 bases to trimming and J lost 5 bases, with 9 bases between them. CDR3 nucleotide sequence: TGTGCCAGCAGTTACCGGCACAGAAATGAAAAACTGTTTTTT. Amino acid sequence: CASSYRHRNEKLFF.

This clone was detected only once. The chain employs TRBV14 and TRBJ2-7, with D unclear. Germline values: CDR1 SGHDN, CDR2 FVKESK. This CDR3 has 12 residues. The V gene lost 4 bases and the J gene lost 3 bases, with 7 bases spanning the gap. Written as DNA, the CDR3 is TGTGCCAGCAGCCTACAGTACTACGAGCAGTACTTC. This sequence encodes CASSLQYYEQYF.

V is TRBV5-6 and J is TRBJ2-3; 11 bases are shared with TRBD1. CDR3 size: 17 residues. Germline CDR1 reads SGHDT; CDR2 reads YYEEEE. V lost 0 bases and J lost 3; bases outside the gene matches: 6. The CDR3 DNA reads TGTGCCAGCAGCTTGGGGAGGACAGGGGGCTGGACAGATACGCAGTATTTT. This codes for CASSLGRTGGWTDTQYF.

This chain joins TRBV7-9 and TRBJ2-7; D gene uncertain. The CDR3 has 11 amino acids. V was clipped by 3 bases and J by 5 bases, with 5 bases between them. The germline CDR1 and CDR2 sequences are SEHNR and FQNEAQ (reference sequence). CDR3 loop: CASSLRNEQYF. CDR3 sequence (DNA): TGTGCCAGCAGCTTGAGGAACGAGCAGTACTTC.

The chain is built from TRBV6-5 and TRBJ1-5, with D unclear. This CDR3 region has 15 residues. Trimming removed 0 bases at V and 6 bases at J, with 12 bases between. Germline V gene data show CDR1 as MNHEY and CDR2 as SVGAGI. The chain's CDR3 is CASSYSSSRSQPQHF. In DNA form, the CDR3 reads TGTGCCAGCAGTTACTCGAGTAGCCGCAGTCAGCCCCAGCATTTT.

The chain joins TRBV10-3 to TRBJ2-7; no reliable D call. There are 14 residues in the CDR3. The germline V gene has CDR1 ENHRY and CDR2 SYGVKD. V lost 0 bases, J lost 2 bases, and 8 bases lay in between. CDR3 in amino acids: CAISESGRTYEQYF. The CDR3 nucleotides read TGTGCCATCAGTGAGTCTGGCCGAACCTACGAGCAGTACTTC.

This clone turned up a few times. The rearrangement links TRBV7-2 to TRBJ2-1, with 9 bases fitting TRBD2. V dropped 5 bases and J dropped 3; count of bases not matched to a gene: 8. Germline CDR1 and CDR2: SGHTA and FQGNSA. CDR3 length: 16 amino acids. Written as DNA, the CDR3 is TGTGCCAGCAGCCCGAGACTAGCGGCCTTCTACAATGAGCAGTTCTTC. Residues: CASSPRLAAFYNEQFF.